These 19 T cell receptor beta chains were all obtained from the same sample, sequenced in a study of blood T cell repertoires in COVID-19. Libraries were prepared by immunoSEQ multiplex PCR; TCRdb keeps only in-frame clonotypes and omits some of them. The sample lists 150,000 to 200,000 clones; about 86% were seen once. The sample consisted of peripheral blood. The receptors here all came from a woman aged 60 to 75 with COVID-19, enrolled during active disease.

CDR3 DNA: TGTGCCAGCAGTGCCCAGATAGCGGTTAACAATGAGCAGTTCTTC. Residues: CASSAQIAVNNEQFF. The chain links TRBV6-4 to TRBJ2-1, with TRBD2 as a possible D gene (6 bases). With 4 bases removed from V and 5 bases from J, the gap between germline ends came to 15 bases. The CDR3 runs 15 residues. Germline lookup yields CDR1 MRHNA and CDR2 SNTAGT.

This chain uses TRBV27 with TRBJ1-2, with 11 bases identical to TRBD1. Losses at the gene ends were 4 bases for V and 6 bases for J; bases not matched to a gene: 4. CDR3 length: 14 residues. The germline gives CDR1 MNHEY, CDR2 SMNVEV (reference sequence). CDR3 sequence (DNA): TGTGCCAGCAGTTCCTGGACAGGGGGCAATGGCTACACCTTC. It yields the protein CASSSWTGGNGYTF.

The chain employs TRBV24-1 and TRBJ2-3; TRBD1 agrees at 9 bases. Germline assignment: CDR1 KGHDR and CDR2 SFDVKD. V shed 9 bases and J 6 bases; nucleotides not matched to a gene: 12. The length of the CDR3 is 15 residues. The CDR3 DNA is TGTGCCACCTCATCACGGGACAGGGCCATGGATACGCAGTATTTT. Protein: CATSSRDRAMDTQYF.

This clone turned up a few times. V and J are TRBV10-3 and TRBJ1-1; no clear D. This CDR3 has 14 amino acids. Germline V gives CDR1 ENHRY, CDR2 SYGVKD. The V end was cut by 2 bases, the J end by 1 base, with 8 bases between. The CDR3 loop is CAISEEGRNTEAFF. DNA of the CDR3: TGTGCCATCAGTGAGGAGGGCAGGAACACTGAAGCTTTCTTT.

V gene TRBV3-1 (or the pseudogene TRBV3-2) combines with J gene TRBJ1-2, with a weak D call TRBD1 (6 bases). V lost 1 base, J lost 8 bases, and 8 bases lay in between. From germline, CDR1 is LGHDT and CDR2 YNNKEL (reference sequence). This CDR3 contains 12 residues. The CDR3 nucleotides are TGTGCCAGCAGCCAAGCCCAGGGGGGCTACACCTTC. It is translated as CASSQAQGGYTF.

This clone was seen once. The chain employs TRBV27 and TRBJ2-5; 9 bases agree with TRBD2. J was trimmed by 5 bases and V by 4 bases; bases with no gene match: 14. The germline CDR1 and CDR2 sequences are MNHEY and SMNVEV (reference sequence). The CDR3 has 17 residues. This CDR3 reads CASSSPRLAGVGETQYF. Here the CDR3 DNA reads TGTGCCAGCAGTTCCCCCCGTTTAGCGGGAGTCGGGGAGACCCAGTACTTC.

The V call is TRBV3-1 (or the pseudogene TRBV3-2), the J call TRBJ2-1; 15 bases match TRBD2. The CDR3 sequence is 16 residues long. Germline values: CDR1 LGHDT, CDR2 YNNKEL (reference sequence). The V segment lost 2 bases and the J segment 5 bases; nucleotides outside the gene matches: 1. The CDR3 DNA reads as TGTGCCAGCAGCCAAAGGACTAGCGGGAGGGACAATGAGCAGTTCTTC. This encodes CASSQRTSGRDNEQFF.

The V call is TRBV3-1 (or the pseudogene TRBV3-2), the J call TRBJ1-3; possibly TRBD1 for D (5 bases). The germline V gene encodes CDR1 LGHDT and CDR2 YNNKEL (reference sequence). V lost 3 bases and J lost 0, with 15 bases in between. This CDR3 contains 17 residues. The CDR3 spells CASSHRRGRGSGNTIYF. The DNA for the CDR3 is TGTGCCAGCAGCCACCGAAGGGGCCGAGGCTCTGGAAACACCATATATTTT.

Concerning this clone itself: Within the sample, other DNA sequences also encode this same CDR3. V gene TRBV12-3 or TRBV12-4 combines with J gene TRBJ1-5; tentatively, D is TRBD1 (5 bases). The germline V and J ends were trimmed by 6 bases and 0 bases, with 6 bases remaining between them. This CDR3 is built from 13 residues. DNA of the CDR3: TGTGCCAGCAGCCAGGGTAGCAATCAGCCCCAGCATTTT. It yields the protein CASSQGSNQPQHF.

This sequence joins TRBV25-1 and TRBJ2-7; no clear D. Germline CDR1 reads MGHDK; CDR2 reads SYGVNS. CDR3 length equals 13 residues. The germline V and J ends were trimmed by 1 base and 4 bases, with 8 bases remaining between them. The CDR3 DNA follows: TGTGCCAGCAGTGAATTAACCGGGTACGAGCAGTACTTC. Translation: CASSELTGYEQYF.

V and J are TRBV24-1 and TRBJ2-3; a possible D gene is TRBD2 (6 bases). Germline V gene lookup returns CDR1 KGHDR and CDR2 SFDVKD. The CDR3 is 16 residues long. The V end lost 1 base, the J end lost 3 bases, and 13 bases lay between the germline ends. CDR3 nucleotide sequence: TGTGCCACCAGTGATTTCCCTGGCGGGGCAACAGATACGCAGTATTTT. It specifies CATSDFPGGATDTQYF.

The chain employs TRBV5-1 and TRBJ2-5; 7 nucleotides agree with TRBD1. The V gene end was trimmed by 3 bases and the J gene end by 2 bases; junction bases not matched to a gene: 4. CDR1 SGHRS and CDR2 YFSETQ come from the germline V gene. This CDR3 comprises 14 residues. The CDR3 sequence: CASSSGQRQETQYF. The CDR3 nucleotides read TGCGCCAGCAGCTCGGGACAGCGACAAGAGACCCAGTACTTC.

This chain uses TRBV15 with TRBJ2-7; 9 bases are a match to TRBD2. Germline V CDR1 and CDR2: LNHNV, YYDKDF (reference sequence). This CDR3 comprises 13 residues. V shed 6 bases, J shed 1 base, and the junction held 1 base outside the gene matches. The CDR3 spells CATRREGSYEQYF. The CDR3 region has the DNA TGTGCCACCAGGCGGGAGGGTTCCTACGAGCAGTACTTC.

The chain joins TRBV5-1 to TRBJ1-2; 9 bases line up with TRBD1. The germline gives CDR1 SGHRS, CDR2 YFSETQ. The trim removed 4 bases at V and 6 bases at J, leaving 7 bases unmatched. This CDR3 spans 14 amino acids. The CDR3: CASSGGQGIHGYTF. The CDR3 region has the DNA TGCGCCAGCAGCGGGGGACAGGGTATACATGGCTACACCTTC.

The CDR3 DNA is TGTGCCAGCAGCTTGAACCCAGACGGGTACGAGCAGTACTTC. Its protein is CASSLNPDGYEQYF. The rearrangement joins TRBV5-6 to TRBJ2-7; D unclear. The CDR3 consists of 14 residues. Trimming removed 1 base from V and 4 bases from J, with 12 bases in between. Germline CDR1 SGHDT, CDR2 YYEEEE.

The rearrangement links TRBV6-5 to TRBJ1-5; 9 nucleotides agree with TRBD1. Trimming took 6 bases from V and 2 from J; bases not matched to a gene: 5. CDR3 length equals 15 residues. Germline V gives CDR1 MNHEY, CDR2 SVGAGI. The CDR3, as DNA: TGTGCCAGCAGACGGGACAGGGAGGGCAATCAGCCCCAGCATTTT. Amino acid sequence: CASRRDREGNQPQHF.

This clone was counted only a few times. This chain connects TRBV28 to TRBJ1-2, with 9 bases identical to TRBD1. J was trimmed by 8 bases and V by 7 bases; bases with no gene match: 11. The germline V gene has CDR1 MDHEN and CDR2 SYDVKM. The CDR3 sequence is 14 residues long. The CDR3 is CASKPGQGGQGYTF. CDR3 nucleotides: TGTGCCAGCAAGCCGGGACAGGGCGGACAAGGCTACACCTTC.

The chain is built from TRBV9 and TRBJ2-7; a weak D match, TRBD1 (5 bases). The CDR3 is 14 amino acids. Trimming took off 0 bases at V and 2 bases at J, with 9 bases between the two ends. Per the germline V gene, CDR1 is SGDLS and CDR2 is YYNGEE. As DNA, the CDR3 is TGTGCCAGCAGCGTAGATCCGGACACCTACGAGCAGTACTTC. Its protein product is CASSVDPDTYEQYF.

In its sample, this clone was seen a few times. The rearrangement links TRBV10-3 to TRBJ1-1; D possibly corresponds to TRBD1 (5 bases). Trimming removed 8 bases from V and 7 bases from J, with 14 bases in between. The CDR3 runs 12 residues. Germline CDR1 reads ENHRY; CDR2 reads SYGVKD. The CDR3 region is CAISLGQREAFF. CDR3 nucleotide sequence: TGTGCCATCTCCCTGGGGCAGCGTGAAGCTTTCTTT.